The rows below give T cell receptor beta chains drawn from one sample of a study of identical twins. TCRdb processed the 5' RACE reads anew with MiXCR; each CDR3 protein has one entry. Of 1,800,000 or so distinct CDR3 sequences listed, about 32% were seen once; the top ten hold 0.25% to 0.3%. Material for sequencing was cord blood. The origin of the receptors is a newborn girl in good health. The CDR3 runs from the conserved cysteine through the conserved F or W. A D gene is named only where the DNA matches it firmly. Clone size is given for some rows only: seen once, a few or many times, or a class if the clone is expanded.

J gene: TRBJ1-2
V gene: TRBV6-1
clone size: few
D gene: -
CDR3 DNA: TGTGCCAGCACTCTGACAGCTAACTATGGCTACACCTTC
CDR3 protein: CASTLTANYGYTF

J gene: TRBJ2-1
V gene: TRBV14
clone size: few
D gene: TRBD2
CDR3 DNA: TGTGCCAGCAGCCAAGGCCCAGGGACTAGCGGCAATGAGCAGTTCTTC
CDR3 protein: CASSQGPGTSGNEQFF

J gene: TRBJ2-3
V gene: TRBV20-1
clone size: -
D gene: TRBD2
CDR3 DNA: TGCAGTGCTGGGAGGGAGGGCACAGATACGCAGTATTTT
CDR3 protein: CSAGREGTDTQYF

J gene: TRBJ2-7
V gene: TRBV24-1
clone size: -
D gene: -
CDR3 DNA: TGTGCCACGCAACTCTGCGTGCAGGGAGGAGTTTGCGAGCAGTACTTC
CDR3 protein: CATQLCVQGGVCEQYF

J gene: TRBJ2-3
V gene: TRBV7-9
clone size: few
D gene: TRBD1
CDR3 DNA: TGTGCCAGCAGCAATCGGGGACAGGGAATGGTAAGAGATACGCAGTATTTT
CDR3 protein: CASSNRGQGMVRDTQYF

J gene: TRBJ1-2
V gene: TRBV28
clone size: -
D gene: -
CDR3 DNA: TGTGCCAGCAGTTTGGGCGACAGGAATGATGGCTACACCTTC
CDR3 protein: CASSLGDRNDGYTF

J gene: TRBJ2-1
V gene: TRBV25-1
clone size: once
D gene: -
CDR3 DNA: TGTGCCAGCAGGGACTCCTCATCCTGGCAGTTCTTC
CDR3 protein: CASRDSSSWQFF

J gene: TRBJ2-7
V gene: TRBV13
clone size: -
D gene: TRBD1
CDR3 DNA: TGTGCCAGCAGCCTTAGACAGGGGGCTGACGAGCAGTACTTC
CDR3 protein: CASSLRQGADEQYF

J gene: TRBJ1-2
V gene: TRBV19
clone size: few
D gene: -
CDR3 DNA: TGTGCCAGTAGTATAAGAGGGAATGGCTACACCTTC
CDR3 protein: CASSIRGNGYTF

J gene: TRBJ2-1
V gene: TRBV6-8
clone size: -
D gene: -
CDR3 DNA: TGTGCCAGCAGTTACCGGGCCGTCCCTGGTAGAGAGCGGTTCTTC
CDR3 protein: CASSYRAVPGRERFF

J gene: TRBJ1-5
V gene: TRBV3-1
clone size: few
D gene: -
CDR3 DNA: TGTGCCAGCAGCCCTGATTTTCATCAGCCCCAGCATTTT
CDR3 protein: CASSPDFHQPQHF

J gene: TRBJ2-1
V gene: TRBV20-1
clone size: -
D gene: TRBD2
CDR3 DNA: TGCAGTGCTAGGGGACGAGCGGGGCTAGCCTACAATGAGCAGTTCTTC
CDR3 protein: CSARGRAGLAYNEQFF

J gene: TRBJ2-2
V gene: TRBV6-6
clone size: -
D gene: -
CDR3 DNA: TGTGCCAGCAGTTACGGGCAGACGAACACCGGGGAGCTGTTTTTT
CDR3 protein: CASSYGQTNTGELFF

J gene: TRBJ2-7
V gene: TRBV20-1
clone size: -
D gene: TRBD2
CDR3 DNA: TGCAGTGCAATTGGACTAGCGGGGGGAAGAGAGCAGTACTTC
CDR3 protein: CSAIGLAGGREQYF

J gene: TRBJ1-1
V gene: TRBV12-3/TRBV12-4
clone size: -
D gene: -
CDR3 DNA: TGTGCCAGCAGTTTAGCGGTAGGGGGGAACACTGAAGCTTTCTTT
CDR3 protein: CASSLAVGGNTEAFF

J gene: TRBJ2-7
V gene: TRBV20-1
clone size: few
D gene: TRBD2
CDR3 DNA: TGCAGTGCTAGAGATAGCGGGACTAGCTACGAGCAGTACTTC
CDR3 protein: CSARDSGTSYEQYF

J gene: TRBJ2-5
V gene: TRBV12-3/TRBV12-4
clone size: -
D gene: -
CDR3 DNA: TGTGCCAGCAGTCGTATGGGTGTGGGGGAGCAGTACTTC
CDR3 protein: CASSRMGVGEQYF

J gene: TRBJ2-4
V gene: TRBV3-1
clone size: -
D gene: -
CDR3 DNA: TGTGCCAGCAGCCAATCGGACCTTGTGGCCAAAAACATTCAGTACTTC
CDR3 protein: CASSQSDLVAKNIQYF

J gene: TRBJ1-2
V gene: TRBV4-2
clone size: -
D gene: -
CDR3 DNA: TGTGCCAGCAGCCAAGAGGGCTCTTCTAACTATGGCTACACCTTC
CDR3 protein: CASSQEGSSNYGYTF

J gene: TRBJ2-7
V gene: TRBV6-2/TRBV6-3
clone size: few
D gene: -
CDR3 DNA: TGTGCCAGCAGTTACGGCGGACTCCTGAGCTCCTACGAGCAGTACTTC
CDR3 protein: CASSYGGLLSSYEQYF

J gene: TRBJ2-1
V gene: TRBV9
clone size: -
D gene: -
CDR3 DNA: TGTGCCAGCAGCCATAGCTCCTACAATGGGCAGTTCTTC
CDR3 protein: CASSHSSYNGQFF

J gene: TRBJ2-7
V gene: TRBV7-9
clone size: few
D gene: TRBD2
CDR3 DNA: TGTGCCAGCAGCTTAGTAGGTCTAGCGGGAGTAGAGGAGCAGTACTTC
CDR3 protein: CASSLVGLAGVEEQYF

J gene: TRBJ2-2
V gene: TRBV20-1
clone size: -
D gene: TRBD2
CDR3 DNA: TGCAGTGCTAGAGAGGGAGGGCCCGGGGAGCTGTTTTTT
CDR3 protein: CSAREGGPGELFF

J gene: TRBJ2-1
V gene: TRBV20-1
clone size: -
D gene: -
CDR3 DNA: TGCAGTGCCCCCCGTGTCGGATCCTACAATGAGCAGTTCTTC
CDR3 protein: CSAPRVGSYNEQFF

J gene: TRBJ1-2
V gene: TRBV28
clone size: -
D gene: TRBD1
CDR3 DNA: TGTGCCAGCAGTCGGGACAGGGGGAAAGGCTCTCGCTACACCTTC
CDR3 protein: CASSRDRGKGSRYTF

J gene: TRBJ2-7
V gene: TRBV28
clone size: -
D gene: TRBD1
CDR3 DNA: TGTGCCAGCAGTTCGCCCGGGACAGGGTTCTCCTACGAGCAGTACTTC
CDR3 protein: CASSSPGTGFSYEQYF

J gene: TRBJ2-3
V gene: TRBV25-1
clone size: -
D gene: -
CDR3 DNA: TGTGCGAGTGGTGGTGATTTAGGCTCCACAGATACGCAGTATTTT
CDR3 protein: CASGGDLGSTDTQYF

J gene: TRBJ1-2
V gene: TRBV11-2
clone size: few
D gene: -
CDR3 DNA: TGTGCCAGCAGCCGCAGGGTAGAGGGGTTTAGCTATGGCTACACCTTC
CDR3 protein: CASSRRVEGFSYGYTF

J gene: TRBJ1-2
V gene: TRBV25-1
clone size: -
D gene: -
CDR3 DNA: TGTGCCAGCAGTAAACAGAACTATGGCTACACCTTC
CDR3 protein: CASSKQNYGYTF

J gene: TRBJ2-7
V gene: TRBV4-2
clone size: -
D gene: TRBD1
CDR3 DNA: TGTGCCAGCAGCCTCAGGACAGGGTCTCGGAACGAGCAGTACTTC
CDR3 protein: CASSLRTGSRNEQYF

J gene: TRBJ2-7
V gene: TRBV7-2
clone size: -
D gene: TRBD2
CDR3 DNA: TGTGCCAGCAGCTTCTCTAGCGGGGGGTATGGTAATGAGCAGTACTTC
CDR3 protein: CASSFSSGGYGNEQYF

J gene: TRBJ2-3
V gene: TRBV11-3
clone size: -
D gene: TRBD2
CDR3 DNA: TGTGCCAGCAGGACCTGGACTAGAGTCACAGATACGCAGTATTTT
CDR3 protein: CASRTWTRVTDTQYF

J gene: TRBJ1-1
V gene: TRBV20-1
clone size: -
D gene: TRBD1
CDR3 DNA: TGCAGTGCTAGAGGTGGACAGGGAAGGATATCTACTGAAGCTTTCTTT
CDR3 protein: CSARGGQGRISTEAFF

J gene: TRBJ1-6
V gene: TRBV20-1
clone size: -
D gene: -
CDR3 DNA: TGCAGTGCTAGAGTCGCAGGTTATAATTCACCCCTCCACTTT
CDR3 protein: CSARVAGYNSPLHF

J gene: TRBJ2-7
V gene: TRBV27
clone size: -
D gene: TRBD2
CDR3 DNA: TGTGCCAGCAGTTTATGCCCGCGGGAGGTCGAGCAGTACTTC
CDR3 protein: CASSLCPREVEQYF

J gene: TRBJ2-2
V gene: TRBV28
clone size: -
D gene: -
CDR3 DNA: TGTGCCAGCAGCCCAGGACATTGGGGCACCGGGGAGCTGTTTTTT
CDR3 protein: CASSPGHWGTGELFF

J gene: TRBJ2-2
V gene: TRBV7-8
clone size: few
D gene: -
CDR3 DNA: TGTGCCAGCAGCCATTCGACCGGGGAGCTGTTTTTT
CDR3 protein: CASSHSTGELFF

J gene: TRBJ1-6
V gene: TRBV24-1
clone size: -
D gene: -
CDR3 DNA: TGTGCCACCAGTGTGGAACGCCTGAGCTCCTATAATTCACCCCTCCACTTT
CDR3 protein: CATSVERLSSYNSPLHF

J gene: TRBJ1-2
V gene: TRBV29-1
clone size: few
D gene: TRBD1
CDR3 DNA: TGCAGCTCCGTCGGACAGGGGAACTATGGCTACACCTTC
CDR3 protein: CSSVGQGNYGYTF

J gene: TRBJ1-2
V gene: TRBV29-1
clone size: -
D gene: TRBD1
CDR3 DNA: TGCAGCGTTGAAGATTCAGCCCCCCACAGGGGAAGAGGAGGCTACACCTTC
CDR3 protein: CSVEDSAPHRGRGGYTF

J gene: TRBJ2-1
V gene: TRBV25-1
clone size: -
D gene: TRBD1
CDR3 DNA: TGTGCCAGCAGTGAAGGACAGGGGGCTTCTAATGAGCAGTTCTTC
CDR3 protein: CASSEGQGASNEQFF

J gene: TRBJ2-5
V gene: TRBV10-3
clone size: -
D gene: TRBD2
CDR3 DNA: TGTGCCATCAGTGAGTCGAAGTCACTAGCGGGGGTGGAGACCCAGTACTTC
CDR3 protein: CAISESKSLAGVETQYF

J gene: TRBJ1-2
V gene: TRBV25-1
clone size: few
D gene: -
CDR3 DNA: TGTGCCAGCAGTGAAGGACAGTCGGAGGCCTACTATGGCTACACCTTC
CDR3 protein: CASSEGQSEAYYGYTF

J gene: TRBJ2-5
V gene: TRBV27
clone size: few
D gene: -
CDR3 DNA: TGTGCCAGCAGTTTCTCGGGGTGGGAGACCCAGTACTTC
CDR3 protein: CASSFSGWETQYF

J gene: TRBJ2-1
V gene: TRBV12-3/TRBV12-4
clone size: -
D gene: -
CDR3 DNA: TGTGCCAGCAGTTGGACGCAAGAGACCCAGTTCTTC
CDR3 protein: CASSWTQETQFF

J gene: TRBJ2-5
V gene: TRBV10-3
clone size: once
D gene: TRBD2
CDR3 DNA: TGTGCCATCTCCGGGACTAGGTACGAGCGGTACTTC
CDR3 protein: CAISGTRYERYF

J gene: TRBJ2-6
V gene: TRBV5-1
clone size: few
D gene: -
CDR3 DNA: TGCGCCAGCAGCTTGGTCTCCTACCTTGAAGCCTCTGGGGCCAACGTCCTGACTTTC
CDR3 protein: CASSLVSYLEASGANVLTF

J gene: TRBJ2-7
V gene: TRBV6-5
clone size: few
D gene: TRBD2
CDR3 DNA: TGTGCCAGCGGGTTACTAGCGGGGTCCTACGAGCAGTACTTC
CDR3 protein: CASGLLAGSYEQYF

J gene: TRBJ2-7
V gene: TRBV25-1
clone size: few
D gene: TRBD2
CDR3 DNA: TGTGCCAGCAGTGAATGGGGGGGAAAATACGAGCAGTACTTC
CDR3 protein: CASSEWGGKYEQYF